These 14 T cell receptor beta chains were all obtained from the same sample, sequenced in a study of T cell responses to AZD1222 COVID-19 vaccine (dated by TCRdb to about 2021). To prepare the library, the immunoSEQ multiplex PCR assay was applied. TCRdb obtained this table from immuneACCESS and retained in-frame rearrangements with V and J assigned. These tables miss some clones; where compared with another copy, unresolved V genes account for less than half of the shortfall, and the remainder is unexplained. The sample data list under 140,000 clones, and approximately 90% of these were observed just once. In total, the top ten clones hold over 1.5% of the sample. What this sample's time point label stands for: baseline before first vaccination. Specimen: peripheral blood, collected on day 0 of AZD1222 vaccination. The receptor set was obtained from an adult in good health.

V is TRBV6-5 and J is TRBJ1-3; the D is unclear. CDR1 MNHEY and CDR2 SVGAGI come from the germline V gene. The CDR3 is 12 residues long. V gave up 8 bases and J gave up 1 base, with 6 bases separating them. The CDR3 nucleotides read TGTGCCAGCGGGGAATCTGGAAACACCATATATTTT. Translation gives CASGESGNTIYF.

The chain combines TRBV2 with TRBJ2-1; TRBD1 might be the D (6 bases). V lost 6 bases, J lost 5 bases, and 20 bases lay in between. Germline CDR1 reads SNHLY; CDR2 reads FYNNEI. This CDR3 is 16 amino acids long. The CDR3 here is CASRGLMYRVHNEQFF. The CDR3, as DNA: TGTGCCAGCAGGGGCCTGATGTACAGGGTGCACAATGAGCAGTTCTTC.

The sample holds one count of this clone. The J gene is TRBJ1-5, the V gene TRBV27; a weak D match, TRBD1 (6 bases). Germline-derived CDR1 and CDR2 are MNHEY and SMNVEV (reference sequence). V dropped 3 bases and J dropped 6 bases, with 12 bases sitting between them. The CDR3 contains 14 residues. CDR3 nucleotides: TGTGCCAGCAGTTTGGGGACATCAACTCAGCCCCAGCATTTT. Its protein product is CASSLGTSTQPQHF.

The chain carries TRBV6-5 and TRBJ1-3; possibly TRBD1 for D (5 bases). The CDR3 consists of 14 residues. Trimming took 7 bases from V and 0 from J, leaving 10 bases between them. CDR1 is MNHEY and CDR2 is SVGAGI in the germline V gene. The CDR3 reads CASKGGGSGNTIYF. DNA of the CDR3: TGTGCCAGCAAGGGTGGGGGCTCTGGAAACACCATATATTTT.

The rearrangement joins TRBV19 to TRBJ2-3, with 7 bases aligning to TRBD1. The V gene's germline CDR1 is LNHDA and CDR2 SQIVND (reference sequence). The CDR3 sequence is 15 residues long. With V trimmed by 6 bases and J by 3 bases, 9 bases remained unmatched. Written as DNA, the CDR3 is TGTGCCAGTAGCCTGACAGGGTTTCGGACAGATACGCAGTATTTT. This sequence encodes CASSLTGFRTDTQYF.

This chain connects TRBV11-2 to TRBJ1-5; TRBD1 matches 8 bases. Trimming removed 5 bases from V and 7 bases from J; junction bases left unmatched: 10. The CDR3 is made up of 15 amino acids. Germline V gives CDR1 SGHAT, CDR2 FQNNGV. CDR3 region: CASSRTGQGEQPQHF. CDR3 bases: TGTGCCAGCAGCCGAACAGGACAGGGTGAACAGCCCCAGCATTTT. Full variable domain (remainder filled in from reference TRBV11-2 and TRBJ1-5): EAGVAQSPRYKIIEKRQSVAFWCNPISGHATLYWYQQILGQGPKLLIQFQNNGVVDDSQLPKDRFSAERLKGVDSTLKIQPAKLEDSAVYLCASSRTGQGEQPQHFGDGTRLSIL.

The gene calls are TRBV18 and TRBJ1-2; 9 nucleotides line up with TRBD1. In germline, CDR1 is KGHSH, CDR2 LQKENI. The CDR3 has 14 amino acids. V shed 3 bases and J 5 bases; nucleotides not matched to a gene: 4. CDR3: CASSPGTGIYGYTF. CDR3 sequence (DNA): TGTGCCAGCTCACCCGGGACAGGGATTTATGGCTACACCTTC.

The chain uses TRBV4-1 and TRBJ1-6, with D possibly matching TRBD1 (5 bases). Trimming pared 1 base from V and 9 bases from J, leaving 22 bases between. The germline V gene encodes CDR1 MGHRA and CDR2 YSYEKL. The CDR3 length is 18 residues. Here the CDR3 DNA reads TGCGCCAGCAGCCAAGGTCGGGGAAAAGGCGGGGGAATTTCACCCCTCCACTTT. Protein: CASSQGRGKGGGISPLHF.

CDR3 loop: CASSLVGPEQYF. The CDR3 DNA follows: TGTGCCAGCAGCTTAGTAGGTCCCGAGCAGTACTTC. V gene TRBV11-2 combines with J gene TRBJ2-7; D gene unclear. V gave up 1 base and J gave up 6 bases, with 7 bases separating them. CDR1 and CDR2 from the germline V gene are SGHAT and FQNNGV. This CDR3 comprises 12 residues. The variable domain in full, with the rest retrieved from reference TRBV11-2 and TRBJ2-7, is EAGVAQSPRYKIIEKRQSVAFWCNPISGHATLYWYQQILGQGPKLLIQFQNNGVVDDSQLPKDRFSAERLKGVDSTLKIQPAKLEDSAVYLCASSLVGPEQYFGPGTRLTVT.

This clone was detected a few times. The chain links TRBV6-5 to TRBJ2-2, with D uncertain. Trimming removed 4 bases from V and 3 bases from J, with 3 bases in between. This CDR3 has 12 amino acids. Germline-derived CDR1 and CDR2 are MNHEY and SVGAGI. Here the CDR3 reads CASSFYTGELFF. The CDR3 DNA reads TGTGCCAGCAGTTTCTACACCGGGGAGCTGTTTTTT.

This rearrangement joins TRBV18 to TRBJ2-2; D may be TRBD1 (6 bases). V lost 6 bases and J lost 5, with 16 bases in between. Germline CDR1 KGHSH, CDR2 LQKENI. CDR3 length: 15 residues. CDR3: CASSQDSRGTGELFF. The CDR3 DNA reads as TGTGCCAGCTCGCAGGACAGTAGGGGTACCGGGGAGCTGTTTTTT.

This chain uses TRBV4-2 with TRBJ2-1; 8 bases align to TRBD2. The CDR3 sequence is 16 residues long. The trim removed 6 bases at V and 1 base at J, leaving 8 bases unmatched. Looked up from germline, CDR1 is LGHNA and CDR2 is YNFKEQ. CDR3 coding DNA: TGTGCCAGCAGGGTAACTAGCGGCGATTCCTACAATGAGCAGTTCTTC. Translated, it gives CASRVTSGDSYNEQFF.

V gene TRBV3-1 (or the pseudogene TRBV3-2) combines with J gene TRBJ1-6; possibly TRBD1 for D (5 bases). Germline V lookup: CDR1 LGHDT, CDR2 YNNKEL (reference sequence). The ends were cut back, 6 bases at V and 7 bases at J, with 13 bases in the middle. The CDR3 length is 14 residues. CDR3 loop: CASRRQRNNSPLHF. The CDR3 DNA reads TGTGCCAGCAGACGACAGAGGAACAATTCACCCCTCCACTTT.

This chain links TRBV30 with TRBJ1-4, with TRBD1 as a possible D gene (5 bases). Trimming pared 0 bases from V and 3 bases from J, leaving 11 bases between. Germline V gene data show CDR1 as GTSNPN and CDR2 as SVGIG (reference sequence). CDR3 length equals 15 residues. The CDR3 sequence is CAWSVNRGSNEKLFF. The CDR3 DNA reads TGTGCCTGGAGTGTAAACCGGGGGTCTAATGAAAAACTGTTTTTT. Using reference TRBV30 and TRBJ1-4 for the parts outside the CDR3, the full variable domain is SQTIHQWPATLVQPVGSPLSLECTVEGTSNPNLYWYRQAAGRGLQLLFYSVGIGQISSEVPQNLSASRPQDRQFILSSKKLLLSDSGFYLCAWSVNRGSNEKLFFGSGTQLSVL.